One T cell receptor beta chain is described in this entry. TCRdb re-called the 5' RACE reads; one entry per CDR3 protein, DNA not given. The sample has roughly 90,000 distinct CDR3 sequences, and its top ten clones hold around 6.8%. The CDR3 has 16 amino acids. This entry is derived from a study of monozygotic twins with inflammatory bowel disease. Staff drew an approximately 2.5 ml blood sample from each donor. The rearrangement joins TRBV12-3 or TRBV12-4 to TRBJ1-4; TCRdb names TRBD1, which stays unverified in the absence of DNA. The source is a human donor with ulcerative colitis or Crohn's disease, or a healthy co-twin of an affected twin (not recorded which). The sample was blood. The CDR3 sequence is CASSVKQGAGNEKLFF.